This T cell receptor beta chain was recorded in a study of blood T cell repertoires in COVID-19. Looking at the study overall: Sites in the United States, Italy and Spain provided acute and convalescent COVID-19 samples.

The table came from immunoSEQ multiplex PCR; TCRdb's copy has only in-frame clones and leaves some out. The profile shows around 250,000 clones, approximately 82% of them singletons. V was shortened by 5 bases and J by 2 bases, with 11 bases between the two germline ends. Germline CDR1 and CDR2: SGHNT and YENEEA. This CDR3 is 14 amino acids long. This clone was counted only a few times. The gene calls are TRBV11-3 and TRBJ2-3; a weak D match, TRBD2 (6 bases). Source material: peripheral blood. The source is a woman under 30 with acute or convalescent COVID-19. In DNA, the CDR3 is TGTGCCAGCAGCATGAGCGGGTCCACAGATACGCAGTATTTT. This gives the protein CASSMSGSTDTQYF.